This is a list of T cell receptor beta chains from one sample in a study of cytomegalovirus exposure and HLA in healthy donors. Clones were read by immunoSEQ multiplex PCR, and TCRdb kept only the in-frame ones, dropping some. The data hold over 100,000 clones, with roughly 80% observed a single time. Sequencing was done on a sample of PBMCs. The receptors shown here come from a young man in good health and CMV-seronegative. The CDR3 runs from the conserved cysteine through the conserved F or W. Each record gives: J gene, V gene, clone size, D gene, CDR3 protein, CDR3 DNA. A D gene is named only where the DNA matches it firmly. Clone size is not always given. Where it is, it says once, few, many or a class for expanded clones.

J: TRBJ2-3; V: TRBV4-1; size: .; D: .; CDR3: CASSHSQHSTDTQYF; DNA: TGCGCCAGCAGCCATAGCCAACACAGCACAGATACGCAGTATTTT
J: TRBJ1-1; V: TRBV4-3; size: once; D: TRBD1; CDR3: CASSQGDRGRTEAFF; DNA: TGCGCCAGCAGCCAGGGGGACAGGGGGAGGACTGAAGCTTTCTTT
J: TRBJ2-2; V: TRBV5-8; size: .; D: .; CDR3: CASSLDGLDNTGELFF; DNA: TGTGCCAGCAGCTTGGATGGACTCGATAACACCGGGGAGCTGTTTTTT
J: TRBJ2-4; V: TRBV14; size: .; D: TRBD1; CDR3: CASSRDSLNIQYF; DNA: TGTGCCAGCAGCCGGGACAGCTTAAACATTCAGTACTTC
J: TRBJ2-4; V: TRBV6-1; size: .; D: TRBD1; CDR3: CASSEKRTGRHSQYF; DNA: TGTGCCAGCAGTGAAAAGAGGACAGGGCGTCACAGTCAGTACTTC
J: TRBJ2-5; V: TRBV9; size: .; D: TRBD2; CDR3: CASSVAGSGGPETQYF; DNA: TGTGCCAGCAGCGTAGCTGGGTCGGGGGGGCCAGAGACCCAGTACTTC
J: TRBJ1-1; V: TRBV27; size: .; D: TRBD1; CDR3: CASSFYGQGENTEAFF; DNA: TGTGCCAGCAGTTTCTATGGACAGGGCGAGAACACTGAAGCTTTCTTT
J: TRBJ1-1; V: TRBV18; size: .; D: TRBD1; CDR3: CASSPIQGLMNTEAFF; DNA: TGTGCCAGCTCACCCATACAGGGGCTAATGAACACTGAAGCTTTCTTT
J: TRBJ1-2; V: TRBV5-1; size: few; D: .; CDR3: CASSPQFGGGTNYGYTF; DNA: TGCGCCAGCAGCCCTCAATTTGGGGGGGGGACTAACTATGGCTACACCTTC
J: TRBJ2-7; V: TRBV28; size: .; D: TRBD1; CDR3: CASRGGTGRTYEQYF; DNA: TGTGCCAGCAGGGGCGGGACAGGGCGGACCTACGAGCAGTACTTC
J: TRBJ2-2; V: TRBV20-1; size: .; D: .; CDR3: CSALTNGELFF; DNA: TGCAGTGCCCTAACTAACGGGGAGCTGTTTTTT
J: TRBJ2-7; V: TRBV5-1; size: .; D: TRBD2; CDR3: CASSLETSGARSSYEQYF; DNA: TGCGCCAGCAGCTTGGAAACTAGCGGGGCGAGGAGCTCCTACGAGCAGTACTTC
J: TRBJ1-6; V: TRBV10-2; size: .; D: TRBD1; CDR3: CASSEGGTANSPLHF; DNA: TGCGCCAGCAGTGAGGGGGGGACAGCTAATTCACCCCTCCACTTT
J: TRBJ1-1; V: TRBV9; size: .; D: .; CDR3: CASSVVAGAITEAFF; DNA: TGTGCCAGCAGCGTAGTGGCAGGGGCGATCACTGAAGCTTTCTTT
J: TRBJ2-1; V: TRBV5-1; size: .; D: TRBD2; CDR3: CASSFGRLAGYNEQFF; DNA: TGCGCCAGCAGCTTTGGCCGACTAGCGGGGTACAATGAGCAGTTCTTC
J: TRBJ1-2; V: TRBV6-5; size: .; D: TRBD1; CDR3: CASSSGTGGYGYTF; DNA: TGTGCCAGCAGCTCCGGGACAGGGGGATATGGCTACACCTTC
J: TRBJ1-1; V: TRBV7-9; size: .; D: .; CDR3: CASSLDTSGKNTEAFF; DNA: TGTGCCAGCAGCTTAGATACGTCGGGGAAGAACACTGAAGCTTTCTTT
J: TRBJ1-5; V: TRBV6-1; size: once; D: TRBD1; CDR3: CASSEGAGGGYQPQHF; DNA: TGTGCCAGCAGTGAAGGGGCAGGGGGCGGGTATCAGCCCCAGCATTTT
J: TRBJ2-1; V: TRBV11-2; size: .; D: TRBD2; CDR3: CASTSLERGDGYNEQFF; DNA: TGTGCCAGCACCTCGTTGGAGCGGGGGGATGGATACAATGAGCAGTTCTTC
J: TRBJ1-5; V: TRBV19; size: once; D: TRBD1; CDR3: CASIPRRGLSNQPQHF; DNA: TGTGCCAGTATCCCTCGCAGGGGGCTTAGCAATCAGCCCCAGCATTTT
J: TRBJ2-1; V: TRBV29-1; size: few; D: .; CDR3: CSVGGAVSNEQFF; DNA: TGCAGCGTTGGTGGGGCAGTCTCCAATGAGCAGTTCTTC
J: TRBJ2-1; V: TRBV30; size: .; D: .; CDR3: CACYTGPSYNEQFF; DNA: TGTGCCTGCTATACAGGGCCCTCCTACAATGAGCAGTTCTTC
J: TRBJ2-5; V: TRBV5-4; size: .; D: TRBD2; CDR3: CASSLGVSGGARETQYF; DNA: TGTGCCAGCAGCTTGGGTGTTAGCGGGGGGGCCAGGGAGACCCAGTACTTC
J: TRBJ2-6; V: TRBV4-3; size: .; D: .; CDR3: CASSQDRGRGANGLTF; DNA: TGCGCCAGCAGCCAAGACAGGGGCCGGGGGGCCAACGGCCTGACTTTC
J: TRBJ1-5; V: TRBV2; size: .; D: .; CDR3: CASAGTSHLRGNQPQHF; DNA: TGTGCCAGCGCTGGGACATCGCACCTTAGGGGTAATCAGCCCCAGCATTTT
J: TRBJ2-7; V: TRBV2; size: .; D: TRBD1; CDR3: CASRMGTVPPYEQYF; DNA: TGTGCCAGCAGGATGGGGACAGTGCCCCCCTACGAGCAGTACTTC
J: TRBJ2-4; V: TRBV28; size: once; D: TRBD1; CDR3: CASTQGGENIQYF; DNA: TGTGCCAGCACACAGGGGGGCGAAAACATTCAGTACTTC
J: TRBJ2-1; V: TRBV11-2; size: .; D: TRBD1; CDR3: CATRDRGETSSYNEQFF; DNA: TGTGCCACCCGAGACAGGGGGGAAACCAGCTCCTACAATGAGCAGTTCTTC
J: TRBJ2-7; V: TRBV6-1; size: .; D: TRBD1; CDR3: CASSRLDRVAYEQYF; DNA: TGTGCCAGCTCCCGTTTGGACAGGGTCGCCTACGAGCAGTACTTC